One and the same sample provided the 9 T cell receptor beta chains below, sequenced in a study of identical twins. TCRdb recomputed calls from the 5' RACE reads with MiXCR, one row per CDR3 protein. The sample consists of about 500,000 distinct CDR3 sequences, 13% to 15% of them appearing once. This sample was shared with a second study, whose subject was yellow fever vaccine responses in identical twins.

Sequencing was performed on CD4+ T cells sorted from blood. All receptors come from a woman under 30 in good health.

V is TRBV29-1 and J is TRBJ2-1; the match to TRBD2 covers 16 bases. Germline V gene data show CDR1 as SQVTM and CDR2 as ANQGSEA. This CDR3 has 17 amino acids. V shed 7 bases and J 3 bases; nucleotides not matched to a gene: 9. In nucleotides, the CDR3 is TGCAGCGGCCAGGGACTAGCGGGAGGGCATGTCTACAATGAGCAGTTCTTC. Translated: CSGQGLAGGHVYNEQFF.

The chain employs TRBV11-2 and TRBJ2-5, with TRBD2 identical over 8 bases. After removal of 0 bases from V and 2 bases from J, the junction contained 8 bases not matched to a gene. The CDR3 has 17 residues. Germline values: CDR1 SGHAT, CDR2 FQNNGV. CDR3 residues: CASSLDRGSGNQETQYF. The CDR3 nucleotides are TGTGCCAGCAGCTTAGATCGCGGTAGCGGGAATCAAGAGACCCAGTACTTC.

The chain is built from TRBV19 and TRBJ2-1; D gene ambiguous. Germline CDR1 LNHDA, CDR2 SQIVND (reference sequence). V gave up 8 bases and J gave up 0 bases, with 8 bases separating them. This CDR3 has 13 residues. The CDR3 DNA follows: TGTGCCAGTTTTGAAAGCTCCTACAATGAGCAGTTCTTC. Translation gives CASFESSYNEQFF.

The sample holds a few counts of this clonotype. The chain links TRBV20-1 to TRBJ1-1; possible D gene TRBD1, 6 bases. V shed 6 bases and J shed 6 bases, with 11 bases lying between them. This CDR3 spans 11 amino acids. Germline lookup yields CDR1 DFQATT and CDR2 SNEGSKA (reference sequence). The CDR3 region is CSATGFSEAFF. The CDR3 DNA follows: TGCAGTGCAACAGGGTTTTCTGAAGCTTTCTTT.

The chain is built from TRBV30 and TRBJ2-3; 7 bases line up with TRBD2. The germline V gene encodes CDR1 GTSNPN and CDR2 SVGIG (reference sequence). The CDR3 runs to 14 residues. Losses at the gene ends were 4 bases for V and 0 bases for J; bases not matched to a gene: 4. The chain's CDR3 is CAWTGGRSTDTQYF. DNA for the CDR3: TGTGCCTGGACGGGGGGTCGGAGCACAGATACGCAGTATTTT.

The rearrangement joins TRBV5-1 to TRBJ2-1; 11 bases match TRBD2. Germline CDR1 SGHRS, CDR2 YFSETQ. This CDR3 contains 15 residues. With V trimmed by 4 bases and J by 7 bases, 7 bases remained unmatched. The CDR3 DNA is TGCGCCAGCAGCCTGACTAGCGGGATAGAAAATGAGCAGTTCTTC. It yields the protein CASSLTSGIENEQFF.

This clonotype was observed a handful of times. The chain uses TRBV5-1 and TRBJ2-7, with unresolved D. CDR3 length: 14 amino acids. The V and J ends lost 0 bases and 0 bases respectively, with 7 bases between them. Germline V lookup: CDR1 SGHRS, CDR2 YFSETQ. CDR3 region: CASSLDGRSYEQYF. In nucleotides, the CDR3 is TGCGCCAGCAGCTTGGACGGGCGCTCCTACGAGCAGTACTTC.

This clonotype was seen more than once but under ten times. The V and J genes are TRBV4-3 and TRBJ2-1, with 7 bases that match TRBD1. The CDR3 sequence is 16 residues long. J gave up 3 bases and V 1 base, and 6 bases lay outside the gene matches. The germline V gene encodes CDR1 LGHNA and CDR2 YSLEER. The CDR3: CASSQGGQISYNEQFF. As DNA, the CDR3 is TGCGCCAGCAGCCAAGGGGGACAGATAAGCTACAATGAGCAGTTCTTC.

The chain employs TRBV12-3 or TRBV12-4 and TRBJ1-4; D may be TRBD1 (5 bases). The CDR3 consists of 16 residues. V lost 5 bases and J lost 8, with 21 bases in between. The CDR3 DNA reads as TGTGCCAGCAGTACTGAATCCGGGACTATGCGGGAAAAACTGTTTTTT. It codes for CASSTESGTMREKLFF.